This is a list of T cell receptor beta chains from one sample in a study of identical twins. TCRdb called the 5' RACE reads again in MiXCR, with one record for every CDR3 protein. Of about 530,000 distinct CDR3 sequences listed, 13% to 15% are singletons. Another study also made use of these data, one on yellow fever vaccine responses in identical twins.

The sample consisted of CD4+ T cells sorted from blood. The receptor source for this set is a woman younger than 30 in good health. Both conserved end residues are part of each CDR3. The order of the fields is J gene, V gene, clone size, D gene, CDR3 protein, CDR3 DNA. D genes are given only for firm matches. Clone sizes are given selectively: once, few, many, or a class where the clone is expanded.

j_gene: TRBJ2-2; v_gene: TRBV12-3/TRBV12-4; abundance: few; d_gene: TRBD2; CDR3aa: CASSSGGLAGTGELFF; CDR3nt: TGTGCCAGCAGTTCAGGGGGACTAGCGGGCACCGGGGAGCTGTTTTTT
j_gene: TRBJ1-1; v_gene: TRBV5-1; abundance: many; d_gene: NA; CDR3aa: CASSLTQNTEAFF; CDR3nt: TGCGCCAGCAGCTTGACACAAAACACTGAAGCTTTCTTT
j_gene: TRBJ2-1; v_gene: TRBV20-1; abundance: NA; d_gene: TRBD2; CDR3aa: CSATTSGGSNEQFF; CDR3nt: TGCAGTGCGACGACTAGCGGGGGGAGCAATGAGCAGTTCTTC
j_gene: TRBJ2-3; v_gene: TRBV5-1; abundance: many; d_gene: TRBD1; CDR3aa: CASSYYPRTGGAIGTDTQYF; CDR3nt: TGCGCCAGCAGCTACTACCCTCGGACAGGGGGGGCCATTGGCACAGATACGCAGTATTTT
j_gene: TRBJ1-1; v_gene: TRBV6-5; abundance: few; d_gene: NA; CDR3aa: CASSYSGPPNTEAFF; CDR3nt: TGTGCCAGCAGTTACTCGGGACCCCCGAACACTGAAGCTTTCTTT
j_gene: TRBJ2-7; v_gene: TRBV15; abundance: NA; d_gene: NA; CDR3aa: CATSRDQSSYEQYF; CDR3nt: TGTGCCACCAGCAGAGATCAGAGCTCCTACGAGCAGTACTTC
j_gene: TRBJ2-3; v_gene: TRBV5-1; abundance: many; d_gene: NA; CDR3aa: CASSLDLGTDTQYF; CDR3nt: TGCGCCAGCAGCTTGGATTTGGGCACAGATACGCAGTATTTT
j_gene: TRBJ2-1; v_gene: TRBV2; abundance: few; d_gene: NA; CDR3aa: CASSEYGSGNEQFF; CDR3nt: TGTGCCAGCAGTGAATACGGGTCTGGGAATGAGCAGTTCTTC
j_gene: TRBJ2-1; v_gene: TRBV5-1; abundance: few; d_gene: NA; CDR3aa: CASSFGDTYNEQFF; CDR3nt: TGCGCCAGCAGCTTCGGGGATACCTACAATGAGCAGTTCTTC
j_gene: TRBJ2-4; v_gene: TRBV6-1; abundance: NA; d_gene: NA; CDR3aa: CASSEGGRDIQYF; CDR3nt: TGTGCCAGCAGTGAAGGCGGTCGGGACATTCAGTACTTC
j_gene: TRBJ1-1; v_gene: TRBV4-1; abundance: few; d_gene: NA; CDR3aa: CASSQGSAIERGAEAFF; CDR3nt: TGCGCCAGCAGCCAAGGTTCCGCTATTGAAAGGGGGGCTGAAGCTTTCTTT
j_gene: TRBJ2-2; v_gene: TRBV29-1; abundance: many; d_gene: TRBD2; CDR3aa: CSGALAVTGELFF; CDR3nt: TGCAGCGGCGCACTAGCGGTCACCGGGGAGCTGTTTTTT
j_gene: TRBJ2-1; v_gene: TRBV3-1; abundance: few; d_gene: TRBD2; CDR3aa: CASSEGNSGSLKQFF; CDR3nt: TGTGCCAGCAGCGAAGGAAATAGCGGGTCCTTGAAGCAGTTCTTC
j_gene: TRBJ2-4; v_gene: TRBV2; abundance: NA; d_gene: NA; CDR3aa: CASRGTTGAKNIQYF; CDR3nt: TGTGCCAGCAGGGGGACGACAGGAGCCAAAAACATTCAGTACTTC
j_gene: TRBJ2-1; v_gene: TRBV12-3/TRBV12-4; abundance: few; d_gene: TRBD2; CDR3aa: CATRTSGGNEQFF; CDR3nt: TGTGCCACCAGGACTAGCGGGGGGAATGAGCAGTTCTTC
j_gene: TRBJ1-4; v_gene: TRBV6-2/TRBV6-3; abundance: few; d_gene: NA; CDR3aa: CASSGTGTAEKLFF; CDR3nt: TGTGCCAGCAGCGGAACGGGGACGGCGGAAAAACTGTTTTTT
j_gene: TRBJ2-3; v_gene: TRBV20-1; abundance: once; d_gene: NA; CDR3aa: CSVISPGGTDTQYF; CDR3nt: TGCAGTGTAATATCGCCGGGCGGGACAGATACGCAGTATTTT
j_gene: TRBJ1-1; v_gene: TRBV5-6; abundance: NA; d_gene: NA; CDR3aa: CASRRNRVTWTEAFF; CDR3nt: TGTGCCAGCAGAAGAAACAGGGTAACTTGGACTGAAGCTTTCTTT
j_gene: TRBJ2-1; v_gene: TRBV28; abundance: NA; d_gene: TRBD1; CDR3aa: CASSPDRPSYNEQFF; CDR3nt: TGTGCCAGCAGCCCGGACAGGCCGTCATACAATGAGCAGTTCTTC
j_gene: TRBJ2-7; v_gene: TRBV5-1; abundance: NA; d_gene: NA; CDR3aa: CASSLALRRFSYEQYF; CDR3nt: TGCGCCAGCAGCTTGGCTTTAAGACGGTTTTCCTACGAGCAGTACTTC
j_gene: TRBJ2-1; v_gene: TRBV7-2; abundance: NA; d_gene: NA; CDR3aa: CASSLVSGYNEQFF; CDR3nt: TGTGCCAGCAGCTTAGTTAGCGGCTACAATGAGCAGTTCTTC
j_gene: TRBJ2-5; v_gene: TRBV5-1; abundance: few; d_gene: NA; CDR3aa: CASSPGSVSFRETQYF; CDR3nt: TGCGCCAGCAGCCCGGGGAGCGTGTCTTTCCGAGAGACCCAGTACTTC
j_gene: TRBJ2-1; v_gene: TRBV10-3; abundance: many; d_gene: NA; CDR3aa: CAISKSVLRGEQFF; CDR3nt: TGTGCCATCAGCAAGTCGGTTTTGAGAGGAGAGCAGTTCTTC
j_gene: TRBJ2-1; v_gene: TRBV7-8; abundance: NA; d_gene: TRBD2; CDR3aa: CASSLAGTSGRAYEQFF; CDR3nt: TGTGCCAGCAGCTTAGCGGGGACTAGCGGGAGGGCCTATGAGCAGTTCTTC
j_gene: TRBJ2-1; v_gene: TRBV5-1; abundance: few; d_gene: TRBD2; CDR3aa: CASSLRGYVRGGSVDEQFF; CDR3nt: TGCGCCAGCAGCTTGAGGGGCTATGTGCGGGGGGGCTCTGTTGATGAGCAGTTCTTC
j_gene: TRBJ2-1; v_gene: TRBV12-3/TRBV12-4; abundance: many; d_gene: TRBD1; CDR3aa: CASSFWDRGNEQFF; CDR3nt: TGTGCCAGCAGTTTTTGGGACAGGGGAAATGAGCAGTTCTTC
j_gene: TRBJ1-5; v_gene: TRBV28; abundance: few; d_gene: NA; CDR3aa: CASSPLPDQPQHF; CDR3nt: TGTGCCAGCTCCCCCTTGCCTGACCAGCCCCAGCATTTT
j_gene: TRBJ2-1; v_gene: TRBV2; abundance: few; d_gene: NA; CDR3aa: CASSLARDAYNEQFF; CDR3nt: TGTGCCAGCAGCCTTGCCCGGGATGCCTACAATGAGCAGTTCTTC
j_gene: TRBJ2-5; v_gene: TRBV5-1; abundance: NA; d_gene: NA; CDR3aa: CASSRSGQTEETQYF; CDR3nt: TGCGCCAGCAGCAGGTCAGGACAGACGGAAGAGACCCAGTACTTC
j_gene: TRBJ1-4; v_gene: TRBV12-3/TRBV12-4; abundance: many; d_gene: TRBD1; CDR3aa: CASSSLTGGSEKLFF; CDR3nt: TGTGCCAGCAGTTCGTTGACAGGGGGCTCTGAAAAACTGTTTTTT
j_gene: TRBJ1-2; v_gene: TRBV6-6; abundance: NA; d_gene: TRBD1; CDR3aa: CASSRQGADGYTF; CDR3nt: TGTGCCAGCAGTCGACAGGGGGCTGACGGCTACACCTTC
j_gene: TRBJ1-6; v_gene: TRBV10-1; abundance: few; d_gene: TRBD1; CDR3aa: CASTKPGGQGRTSPLHF; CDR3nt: TGCGCCAGCACCAAACCCGGGGGACAGGGGAGAACTTCACCCCTCCACTTT
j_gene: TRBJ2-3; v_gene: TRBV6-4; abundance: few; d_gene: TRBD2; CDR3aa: CASSEESGTSTDTQYF; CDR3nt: TGTGCCAGCAGTGAGGAAAGCGGGACTAGCACAGATACGCAGTATTTT
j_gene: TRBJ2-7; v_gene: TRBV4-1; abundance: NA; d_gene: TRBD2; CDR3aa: CASSPGGRFSYEQYF; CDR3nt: TGCGCCAGCAGCCCAGGCGGGAGGTTCTCCTACGAGCAGTACTTC
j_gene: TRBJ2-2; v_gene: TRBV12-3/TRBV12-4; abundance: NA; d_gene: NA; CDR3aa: CASSLVTPGTGELFF; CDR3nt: TGTGCCAGCAGTTTAGTCACCCCGGGGACCGGGGAGCTGTTTTTT
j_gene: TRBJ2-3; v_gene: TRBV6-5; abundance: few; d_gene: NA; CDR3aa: CASMRGDPADTQYF; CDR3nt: TGTGCCAGCATGAGGGGCGACCCAGCAGATACGCAGTATTTT
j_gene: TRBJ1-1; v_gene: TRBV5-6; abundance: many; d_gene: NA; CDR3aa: CASSLNTITVTEAFF; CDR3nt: TGTGCCAGCAGCTTAAACACTATAACAGTCACTGAAGCTTTCTTT
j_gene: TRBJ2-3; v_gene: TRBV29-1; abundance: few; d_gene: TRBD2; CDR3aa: CSAILGLAYTDTQYF; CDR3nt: TGCAGCGCCATCTTAGGACTAGCGTACACAGATACGCAGTATTTT
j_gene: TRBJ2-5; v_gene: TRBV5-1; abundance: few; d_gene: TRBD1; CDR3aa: CASRQPGQQETQYF; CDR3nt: TGCGCCAGCAGACAGCCGGGACAGCAAGAGACCCAGTACTTC
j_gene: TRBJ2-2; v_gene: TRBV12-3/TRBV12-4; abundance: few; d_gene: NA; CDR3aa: CASNRQTGELFF; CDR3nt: TGTGCCAGCAATAGGCAGACCGGGGAGCTGTTTTTT
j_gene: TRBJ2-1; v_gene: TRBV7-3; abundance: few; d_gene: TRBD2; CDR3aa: CASSFLGAGAYNEQFF; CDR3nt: TGTGCCAGCAGCTTTTTAGGAGCGGGAGCCTACAATGAGCAGTTCTTC
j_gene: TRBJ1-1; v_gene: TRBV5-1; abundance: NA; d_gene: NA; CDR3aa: CASSSRPGHLNDGAFF; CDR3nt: TGCGCCAGCAGCTCCCGCCCCGGACATCTTAATGATGGAGCTTTCTTT
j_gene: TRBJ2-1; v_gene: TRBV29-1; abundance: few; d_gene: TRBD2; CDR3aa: CSVGIPERKRGNNEQFF; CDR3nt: TGCAGCGTTGGAATCCCGGAGAGAAAGCGGGGTAACAATGAGCAGTTCTTC
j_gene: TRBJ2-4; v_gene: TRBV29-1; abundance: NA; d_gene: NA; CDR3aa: CSVERGAKNIQYF; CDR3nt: TGCAGCGTTGAAAGGGGTGCCAAAAACATTCAGTACTTC
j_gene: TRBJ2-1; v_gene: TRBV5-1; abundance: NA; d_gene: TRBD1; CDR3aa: CASSVTPGTGGRNEQFF; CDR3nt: TGCGCCAGCAGCGTTACTCCCGGGACAGGGGGCAGGAATGAGCAGTTCTTC
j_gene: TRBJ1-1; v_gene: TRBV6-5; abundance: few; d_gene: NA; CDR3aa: CASSYSVTGSKLSDTEAFF; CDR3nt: TGTGCCAGCAGTTACTCGGTTACAGGGTCGAAGTTGTCGGACACTGAAGCTTTCTTT
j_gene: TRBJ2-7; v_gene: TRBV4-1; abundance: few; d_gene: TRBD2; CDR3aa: CASRSGKGNVNEQYF; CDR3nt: TGCGCCAGCAGAAGCGGGAAAGGGAATGTTAACGAGCAGTACTTC
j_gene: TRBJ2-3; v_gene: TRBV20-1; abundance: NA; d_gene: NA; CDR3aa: CSPRQGRTDTQYF; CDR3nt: TGCAGCCCCCGGCAGGGTCGGACAGATACGCAGTATTTT
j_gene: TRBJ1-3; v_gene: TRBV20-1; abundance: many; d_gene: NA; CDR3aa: CSARAGAGNTIYF; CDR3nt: TGCAGTGCTAGGGCAGGGGCTGGAAACACCATATATTTT